The present TCR beta chain was sequenced within a study of T cells after yellow fever vaccination. Study information: Fractions of low cell number were prepared using SMART-Seq v4 Ultra Low Input. Notes on the study in general: Subsequent to the booster, the majority of primary-vaccination clones reappeared (96% CD4, approximately 90% CD8). Although most clonotypes did not, a small share appeared in both CD4 and CD8 compartments. Contaminating bulk clonotypes could be abundant in FACS-sorted repertoires.

A word on this clonotype: Its antigen is not identified.

TCRdb re-analysed the 5' RACE reads in MiXCR, keeping a single row per CDR3 protein. The sample holds about 320,000 distinct CDR3 sequences, about 11% seen once. Germline assignment: CDR1 MNHNY and CDR2 SVGAGI (reference sequence). Germline trimming cut 6 bases from V and 10 bases from J; bases unmatched to any gene: 8. The CDR3 has 15 amino acids. The clonotype comes from a man between 18 and 35 years old who received the YFV17D yellow fever vaccine. The chain uses TRBV6-6 and TRBJ1-6; 11 nucleotides align to TRBD1. This sample comprised CD4+ T cells sorted from PBMCs, obtained 45 days after the yellow fever booster vaccination. The CDR3 region is CASSRLGQGGSPLHF. For the CDR3, the DNA is TGTGCCAGCAGCCGCCTGGGACAGGGGGGGTCACCCCTCCACTTT.